This T cell receptor (beta chain) is from a study of post-analysis software for immune sequencing data. Findings and limits, study-wide: Normalized Chao1 diversity was significantly lower in multiple sclerosis patients than in controls.

Carried by the TCR beta cDNA libraries were unique molecular identifiers. Using its own MiXCR run on the PCR reads, TCRdb lists one record per CDR3 protein. The repertoire holds fewer than 850,000 distinct CDR3 sequences, around 45% seen once, with roughly 5% in the top ten. With respect to this clonotype: Its antigen is unknown.

Sequenced: blood. The receptor comes from a girl under 18 with multiple sclerosis.

DNA for the CDR3: TGTGCCAGCAGCTCGGGCTGGGGCTCCCAGACGGGCTACACCTTC. Amino acids: CASSSGWGSQTGYTF. V and J are TRBV14 and TRBJ1-2, with a possible D match to TRBD1 (5 bases). Trimming removed 5 bases from V and 8 bases from J, with 21 bases in between. Looked up from germline, CDR1 is SGHDN and CDR2 is FVKESK. This CDR3 comprises 15 residues.